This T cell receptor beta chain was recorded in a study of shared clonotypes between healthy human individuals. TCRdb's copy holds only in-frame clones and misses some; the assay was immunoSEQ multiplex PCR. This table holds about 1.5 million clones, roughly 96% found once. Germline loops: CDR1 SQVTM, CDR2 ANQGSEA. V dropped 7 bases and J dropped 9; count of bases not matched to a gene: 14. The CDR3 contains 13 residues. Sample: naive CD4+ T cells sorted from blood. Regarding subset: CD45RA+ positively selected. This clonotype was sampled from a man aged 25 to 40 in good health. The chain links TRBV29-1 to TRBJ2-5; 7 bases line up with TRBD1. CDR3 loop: CSAEKGQPGAQYF. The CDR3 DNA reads TGCAGCGCCGAAAAGGGACAGCCAGGGGCCCAGTACTTC.